This T cell receptor beta chain emerged from a study of blood T cell repertoires in COVID-19. In the study overall: Samples of COVID-19 (acute and convalescent) were obtained from the United States, Italy and Spain. From T cells, B-cell-depleted T cells, or PBMCs came the material, which was cDNA or gDNA.

V shed 2 bases, J shed 5 bases, and the junction held 10 bases outside the gene matches. The CDR3 loop spans 16 amino acids. Germline assignment: CDR1 SGHTA and CDR2 FQGNSA. This clone has only a few counts. Sequenced by immunoSEQ multiplex PCR; TCRdb stores in-frame clones only, minus some. The repertoire holds a few hundred thousand clones, with about four fifths as singletons. Source material: peripheral blood. The sequence was collected from a man under 40 who had recovered from COVID-19. The genes are TRBV7-2 and TRBJ2-5, with TRBD2 matching 8 bases. This CDR3 reads CASSLLGGGLVETQYF. In nucleotides, the CDR3 is TGTGCCAGCAGCTTATTGGGCGGGGGGCTTGTGGAGACCCAGTACTTC.